This T cell receptor (beta chain) comes out of a study of T cells in lung cancer brain metastases. About the study: Most of the roughly 20 patients had a tobacco use history. The study's findings and limits: Paired primaries held more unique productive clones than brain metastases (median approximately 4,500 versus 1,500). Most clones were lesion-specific, with limited overlap between paired lesions (mean Morisita index roughly 0.25).

This CDR3 comprises 14 residues. Trimming cost V 0 bases and J 2 bases, with 8 bases left between them. Germline values: CDR1 SGHNT, CDR2 YYREEE (reference sequence). Of note for this clone: Its matching antigen is unknown.

Tumor areas were macrodissected from roughly five deparaffinized, unstained approximately 10 um sections guided by marked H&E slides. Produced via immunoSEQ multiplex PCR; TCRdb's table is partial and in-frame only. The data show more than 4,000 clones, approximately 85% seen once. The specimen was tumor tissue from the primary lung tumor. The clonotype originates from a middle-aged man with non-small cell lung cancer. The chain combines TRBV5-4 with TRBJ1-1, with unresolved D. CDR3 DNA: TGTGCCAGCAGCTTGGCTGGATTTAACACTGAAGCTTTCTTT. As protein: CASSLAGFNTEAFF.